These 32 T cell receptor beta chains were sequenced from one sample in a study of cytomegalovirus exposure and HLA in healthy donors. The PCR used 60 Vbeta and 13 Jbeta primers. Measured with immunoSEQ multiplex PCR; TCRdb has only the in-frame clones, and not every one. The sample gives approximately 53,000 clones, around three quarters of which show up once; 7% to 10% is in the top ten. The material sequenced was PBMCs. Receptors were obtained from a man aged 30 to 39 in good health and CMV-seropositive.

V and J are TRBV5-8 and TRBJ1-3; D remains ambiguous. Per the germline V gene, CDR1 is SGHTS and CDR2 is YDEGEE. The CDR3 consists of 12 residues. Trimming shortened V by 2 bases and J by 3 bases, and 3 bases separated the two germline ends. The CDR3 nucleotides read TGTGCCAGCAGCTTCGGTGGAAACACCATATATTTT. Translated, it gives CASSFGGNTIYF.

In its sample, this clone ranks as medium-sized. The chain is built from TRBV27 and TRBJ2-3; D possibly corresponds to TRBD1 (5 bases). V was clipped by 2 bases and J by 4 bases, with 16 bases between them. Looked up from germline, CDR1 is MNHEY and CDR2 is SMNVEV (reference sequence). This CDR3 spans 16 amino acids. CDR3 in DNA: TGTGCCAGCAGTTTAGGGGTCAGGGAAGTAGCAGATACGCAGTATTTT. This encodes CASSLGVREVADTQYF.

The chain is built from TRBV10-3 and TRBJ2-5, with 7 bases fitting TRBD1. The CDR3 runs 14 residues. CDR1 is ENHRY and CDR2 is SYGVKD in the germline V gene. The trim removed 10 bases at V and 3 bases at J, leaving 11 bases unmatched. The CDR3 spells CATNLQGSEETQYF. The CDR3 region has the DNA TGTGCCACCAACCTACAGGGGTCGGAAGAGACCCAGTACTTC.

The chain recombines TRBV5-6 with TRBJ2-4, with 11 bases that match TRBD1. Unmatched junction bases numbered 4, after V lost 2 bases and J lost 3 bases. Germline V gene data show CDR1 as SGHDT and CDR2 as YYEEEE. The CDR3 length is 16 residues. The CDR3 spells CASSFRTGGVKNIQYF. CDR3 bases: TGTGCCAGCAGCTTCCGGACAGGGGGCGTCAAAAACATTCAGTACTTC.

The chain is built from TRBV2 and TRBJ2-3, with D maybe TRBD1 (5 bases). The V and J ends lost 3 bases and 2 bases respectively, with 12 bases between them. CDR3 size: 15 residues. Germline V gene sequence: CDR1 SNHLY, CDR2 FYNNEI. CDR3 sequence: CASSDQQDPTDTQYF. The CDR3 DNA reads TGTGCCAGCAGTGACCAACAGGACCCCACAGATACGCAGTATTTT.

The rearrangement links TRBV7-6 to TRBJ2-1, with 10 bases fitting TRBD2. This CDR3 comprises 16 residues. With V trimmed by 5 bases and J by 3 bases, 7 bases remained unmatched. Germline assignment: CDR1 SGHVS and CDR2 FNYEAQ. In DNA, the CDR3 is TGTGCCAGCAGCCAGCAAGCGGGGGGGGTCTACAATGAGCAGTTCTTC. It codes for CASSQQAGGVYNEQFF.

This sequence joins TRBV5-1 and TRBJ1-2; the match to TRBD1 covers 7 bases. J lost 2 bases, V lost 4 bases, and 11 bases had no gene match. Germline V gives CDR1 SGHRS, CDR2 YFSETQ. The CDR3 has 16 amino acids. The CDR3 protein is CASSLGVKGQNYGYTF. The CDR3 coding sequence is TGCGCCAGCAGCCTGGGGGTAAAGGGACAGAACTATGGCTACACCTTC.

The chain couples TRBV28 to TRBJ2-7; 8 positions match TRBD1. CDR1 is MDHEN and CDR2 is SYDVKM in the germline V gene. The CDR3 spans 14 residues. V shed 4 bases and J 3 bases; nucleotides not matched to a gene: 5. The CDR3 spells CASSSRTGNYEQYF. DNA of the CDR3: TGTGCCAGCAGTTCAAGGACAGGGAACTACGAGCAGTACTTC.

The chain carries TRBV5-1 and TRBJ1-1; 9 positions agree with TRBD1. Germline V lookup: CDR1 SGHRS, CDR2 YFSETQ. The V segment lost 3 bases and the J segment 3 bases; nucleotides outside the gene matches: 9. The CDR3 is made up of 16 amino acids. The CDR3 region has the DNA TGCGCCAGCAGCTGGGGGGGGACAGGGAAAGACACTGAAGCTTTCTTT. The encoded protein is CASSWGGTGKDTEAFF.

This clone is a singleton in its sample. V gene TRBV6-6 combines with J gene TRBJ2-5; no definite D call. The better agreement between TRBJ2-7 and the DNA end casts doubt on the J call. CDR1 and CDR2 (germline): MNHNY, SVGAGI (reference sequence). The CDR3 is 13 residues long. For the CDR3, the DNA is TGTGCCAGCAGTCCCGTTGACAAATACGAGCAGTACTTC. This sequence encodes CASSPVDKYEQYF.

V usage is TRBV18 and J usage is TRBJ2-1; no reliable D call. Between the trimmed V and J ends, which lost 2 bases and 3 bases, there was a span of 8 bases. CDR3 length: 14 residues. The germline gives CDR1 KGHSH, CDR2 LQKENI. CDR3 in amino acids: CASSPSAVYNEQFF. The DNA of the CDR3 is TGTGCCAGCTCACCAAGTGCGGTCTACAATGAGCAGTTCTTC.

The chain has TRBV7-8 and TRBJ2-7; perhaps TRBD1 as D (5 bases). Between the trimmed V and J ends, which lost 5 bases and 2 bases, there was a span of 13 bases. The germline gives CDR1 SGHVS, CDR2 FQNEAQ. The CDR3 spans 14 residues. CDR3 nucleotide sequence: TGTGCCAGCAGCATCCAGGGATACACCTACGAGCAGTACTTC. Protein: CASSIQGYTYEQYF.

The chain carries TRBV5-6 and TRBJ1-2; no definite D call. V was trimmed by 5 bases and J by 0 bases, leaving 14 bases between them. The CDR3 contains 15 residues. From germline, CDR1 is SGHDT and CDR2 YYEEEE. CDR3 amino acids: CASSPSGGANYGYTF. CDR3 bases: TGTGCCAGCAGTCCCTCTGGCGGCGCTAACTATGGCTACACCTTC.

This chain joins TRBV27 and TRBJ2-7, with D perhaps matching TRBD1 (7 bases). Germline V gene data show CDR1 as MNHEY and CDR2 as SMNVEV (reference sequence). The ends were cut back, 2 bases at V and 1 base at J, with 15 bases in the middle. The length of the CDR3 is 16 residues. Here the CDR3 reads CASSLIGGGYSYEQYF. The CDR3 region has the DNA TGTGCCAGCAGTTTAATCGGAGGGGGCTATTCCTACGAGCAGTACTTC.

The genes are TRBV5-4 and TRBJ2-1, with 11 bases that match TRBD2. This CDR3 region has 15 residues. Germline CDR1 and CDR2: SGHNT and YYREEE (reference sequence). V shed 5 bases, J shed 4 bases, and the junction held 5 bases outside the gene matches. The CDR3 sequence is CASRFSGGGYNEQFF. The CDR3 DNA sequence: TGTGCCAGCAGATTTAGCGGGGGGGGATACAATGAGCAGTTCTTC.

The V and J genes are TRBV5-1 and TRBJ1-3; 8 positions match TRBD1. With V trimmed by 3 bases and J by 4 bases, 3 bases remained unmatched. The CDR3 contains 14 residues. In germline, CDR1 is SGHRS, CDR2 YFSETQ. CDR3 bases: TGCGCCAGCAGCTGGGGACAGGAAGGAAACACCATATATTTT. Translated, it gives CASSWGQEGNTIYF.

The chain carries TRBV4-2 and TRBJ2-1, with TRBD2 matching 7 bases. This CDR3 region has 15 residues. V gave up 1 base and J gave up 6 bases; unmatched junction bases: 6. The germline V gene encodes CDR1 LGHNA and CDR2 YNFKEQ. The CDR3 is CASSQAGGTGNEQFF. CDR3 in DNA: TGTGCCAGCAGCCAAGCGGGGGGAACTGGCAATGAGCAGTTCTTC.

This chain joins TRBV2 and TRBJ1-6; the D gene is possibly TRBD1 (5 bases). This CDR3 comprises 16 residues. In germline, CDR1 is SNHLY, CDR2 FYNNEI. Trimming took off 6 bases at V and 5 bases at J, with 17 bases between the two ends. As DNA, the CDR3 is TGTGCCAGCAGGGGGCCAGGGTTAAGGGATAATTCACCCCTCCACTTT. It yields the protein CASRGPGLRDNSPLHF. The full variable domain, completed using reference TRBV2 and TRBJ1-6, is EPEVTQTPSHQVTQMGQEVILRCVPISNHLYFYWYRQILGQKVEFLVSFYNNEISEKSEIFDDQFSVERPDGSNFTLKIRSTKLEDSAMYFCASRGPGLRDNSPLHFGNGTRLTVT.

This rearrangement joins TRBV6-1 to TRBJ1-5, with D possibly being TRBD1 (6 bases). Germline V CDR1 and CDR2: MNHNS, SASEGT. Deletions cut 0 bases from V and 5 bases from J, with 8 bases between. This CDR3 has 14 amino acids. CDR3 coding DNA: TGTGCCAGCAGTGAAGCAGGGGGGGATCAGCCCCAGCATTTT. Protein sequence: CASSEAGGDQPQHF.

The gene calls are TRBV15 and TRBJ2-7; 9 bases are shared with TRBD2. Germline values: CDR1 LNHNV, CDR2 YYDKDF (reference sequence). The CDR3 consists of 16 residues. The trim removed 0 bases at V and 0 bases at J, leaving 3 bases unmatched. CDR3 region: CATSRDRAGGSYEQYF. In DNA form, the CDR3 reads TGTGCCACCAGCAGAGATCGAGCGGGGGGCTCCTACGAGCAGTACTTC.

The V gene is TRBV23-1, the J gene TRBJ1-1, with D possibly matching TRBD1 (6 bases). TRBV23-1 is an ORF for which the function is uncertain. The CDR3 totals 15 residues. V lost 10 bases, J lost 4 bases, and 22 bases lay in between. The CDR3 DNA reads TGCGCCACCCCAGTAGTCAGGGGCGCGACCACTGAAGCTTTCTTT. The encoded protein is CATPVVRGATTEAFF.

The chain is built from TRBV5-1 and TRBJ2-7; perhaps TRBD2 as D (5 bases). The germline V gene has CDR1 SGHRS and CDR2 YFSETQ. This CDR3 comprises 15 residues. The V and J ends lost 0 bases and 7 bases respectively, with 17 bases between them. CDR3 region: CASSLGGGSLGEQYF. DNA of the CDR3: TGCGCCAGCAGCTTGGGTGGAGGATCGCTGGGGGAGCAGTACTTC.

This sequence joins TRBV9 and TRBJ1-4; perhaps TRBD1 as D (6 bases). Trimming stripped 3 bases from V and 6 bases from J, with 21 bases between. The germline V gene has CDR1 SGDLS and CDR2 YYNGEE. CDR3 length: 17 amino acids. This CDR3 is CASSDSLGDTPDEKLFF. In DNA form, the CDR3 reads TGTGCCAGCAGCGATTCCCTGGGGGACACGCCCGATGAAAAACTGTTTTTT.

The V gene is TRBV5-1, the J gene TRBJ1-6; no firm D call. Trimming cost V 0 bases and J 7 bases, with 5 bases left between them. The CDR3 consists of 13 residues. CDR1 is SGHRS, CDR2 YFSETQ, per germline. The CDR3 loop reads CASSLAGNSPLHF. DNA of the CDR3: TGCGCCAGCAGCTTGGCCGGGAATTCACCCCTCCACTTT. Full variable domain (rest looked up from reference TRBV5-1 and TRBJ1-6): KAGVTQTPRYLIKTRGQQVTLSCSPISGHRSVSWYQQTPGQGLQFLFEYFSETQRNKGNFPGRFSGRQFSNSRSEMNVSTLELGDSALYLCASSLAGNSPLHFGNGTRLTVT.

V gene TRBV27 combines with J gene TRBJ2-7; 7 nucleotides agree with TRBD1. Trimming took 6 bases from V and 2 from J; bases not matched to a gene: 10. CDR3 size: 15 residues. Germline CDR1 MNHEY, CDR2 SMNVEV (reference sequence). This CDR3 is CASRVRQGLTYEQYF. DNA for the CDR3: TGTGCCAGCAGGGTAAGACAGGGCCTGACCTACGAGCAGTACTTC.

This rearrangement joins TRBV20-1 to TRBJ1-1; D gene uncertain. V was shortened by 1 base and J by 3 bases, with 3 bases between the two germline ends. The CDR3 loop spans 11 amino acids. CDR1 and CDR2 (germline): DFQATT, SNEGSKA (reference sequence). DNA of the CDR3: TGCAGTGCTAGAGCAGACACTGAAGCTTTCTTT. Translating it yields CSARADTEAFF.

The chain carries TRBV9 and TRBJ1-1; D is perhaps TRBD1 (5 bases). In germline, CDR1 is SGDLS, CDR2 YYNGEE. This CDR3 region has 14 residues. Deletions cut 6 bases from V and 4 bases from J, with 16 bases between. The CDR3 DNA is TGTGCCAGCAACGCTTGGGGGGGAGGCACTGAAGCTTTCTTT. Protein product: CASNAWGGGTEAFF.

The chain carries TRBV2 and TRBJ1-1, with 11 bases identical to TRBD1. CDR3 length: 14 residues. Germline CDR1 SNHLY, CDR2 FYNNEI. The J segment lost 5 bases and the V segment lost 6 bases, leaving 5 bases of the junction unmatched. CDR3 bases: TGTGCCAGCAGGGGACAGGGGGAAAGGACTGAAGCTTTCTTT. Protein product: CASRGQGERTEAFF.

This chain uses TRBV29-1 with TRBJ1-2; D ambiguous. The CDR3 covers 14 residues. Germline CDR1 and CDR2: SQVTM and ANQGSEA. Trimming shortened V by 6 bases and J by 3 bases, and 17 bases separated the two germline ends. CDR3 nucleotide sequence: TGCAGCGTCGCCTTCTACCGGGGTGACTATGGCTACACCTTC. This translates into CSVAFYRGDYGYTF. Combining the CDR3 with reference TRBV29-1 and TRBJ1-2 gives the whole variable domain SAVISQKPSRDICQRGTSLTIQCQVDSQVTMMFWYRQQPGQSLTLIATANQGSEATYESGFVIDKFPISRPNLTFSTLTVSNMSPEDSSIYLCSVAFYRGDYGYTFGSGTRLTVV.

The CDR3 reads CASSHRQVQAHEQYF. In nucleotides, the CDR3 is TGCGCCAGCAGCCATAGACAGGTCCAGGCGCACGAGCAGTACTTC. The rearrangement links TRBV4-1 to TRBJ2-7; a possible D gene is TRBD1 (6 bases). CDR1 and CDR2 (germline): MGHRA, YSYEKL. Trimming stripped 3 bases from V and 5 bases from J, with 17 bases between. The CDR3 runs 15 residues.

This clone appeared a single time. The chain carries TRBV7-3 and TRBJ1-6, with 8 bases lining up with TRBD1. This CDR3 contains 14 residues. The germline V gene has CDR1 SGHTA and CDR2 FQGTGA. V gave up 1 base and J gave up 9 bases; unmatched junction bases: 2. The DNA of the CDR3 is TGTGCCAGCAGCTTAATCGGACAGGGTTCACCCCTCCACTTT. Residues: CASSLIGQGSPLHF.

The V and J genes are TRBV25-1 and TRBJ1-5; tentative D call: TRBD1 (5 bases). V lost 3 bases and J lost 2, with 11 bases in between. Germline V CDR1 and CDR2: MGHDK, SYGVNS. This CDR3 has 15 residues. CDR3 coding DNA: TGTGCCAGCAGTGATAAGGGCAGGGGCAATCAGCCCCAGCATTTT. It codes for CASSDKGRGNQPQHF.